This T cell receptor beta chain is drawn from a study of cytomegalovirus exposure and HLA in healthy donors. Study-wide findings and caveats: Reported results showed that the classifier diagnosed cytomegalovirus status with high specificity and sensitivity.

Repertoires were generated with immunoSEQ multiplex PCR, while TCRdb's copy carries only in-frame clones and drops some. The sample contains 150,000 to 200,000 clones, about 80% of which appear only once. As regards this clone: Its matching antigen is unknown.

This CDR3 contains 13 residues. Trimming pared 3 bases from V and 4 bases from J, leaving 7 bases between. Germline V gene lookup returns CDR1 LNHDA and CDR2 SQIVND (reference sequence). Input material: PBMCs. The J gene is TRBJ1-5, the V gene TRBV19; no firm D call. This receptor was identified in a woman aged 18-29 years in good health and CMV-seropositive. The CDR3 bases are TGTGCCAGTAGTATTGAGGAAAATCAGCCCCAGCATTTT. Encoded protein: CASSIEENQPQHF.